This TCR beta chain appears in the sequencing data of a study of T cells in Graves' hyperthyroidism and ophthalmopathy (dated by TCRdb to about 2019). Describing the broader study: Peripheral blood samples were taken at initial diagnosis, before any treatment was given. TCR V-J signatures able to tell the groups apart were searched for in a discovery cohort of about a hundred patients, of whom over 40 had Graves' ophthalmopathy and around 58 had stable Graves' hyperthyroidism. Prospective prediction of ophthalmopathy was tested in an independent validation cohort of about 19 hyperthyroidism patients and 17 patients who later progressed to ophthalmopathy. The approximately 95 discovery patients were divided at random into training and test sets in a 7:3 ratio. In addition, the study compared T-cell repertoires in thyroid tissue and in blood from five or six Graves' hyperthyroidism patients. After blood sampling, hyperthyroidism patients were treated with methimazole at a starting dose of 30 mg daily, and ophthalmopathy patients were treated with high-dose intravenous methylprednisolone. According to the paper, TCR Vbeta CDR3 sequencing was carried out on 135 peripheral blood samples, which came from under 50 ophthalmopathy, some 73 hyperthyroidism and about 17 progressor patients.

Points on this clonotype: No antigen is known for it. A much larger clone differs by one base, so this may be a read error.

The study at large found these results: Sample size was not statistically predetermined, and blinding of investigators to group allocation was not performed. Most expanded thyroid clonotypes (frequency above 0.001) were also detected in blood, suggesting blood repertoires may reflect thyroid immune responses. Ophthalmopathy was separated from stable hyperthyroidism by a 13 V-J signature model, with around 90% sensitivity and roughly 81% specificity obtained in cross-validation and 80%/75% obtained in testing. In validation, the model predicted progression to ophthalmopathy a median of roughly 6.2 months before onset, with over 60% sensitivity and roughly 73% specificity.

A patient counted as having stable Graves' hyperthyroidism if no progression to ophthalmopathy occurred over 18 months of follow-up. Hyperthyroidism patients were newly diagnosed, had a disease duration of under 2 months, and were aged 18 to 65 years. Exclusion was applied to patients with uncontrolled infections, other autoimmune diseases, pregnancy or lactation. Diagnoses were established on the basis of clinical symptoms, serum thyroxine and TRAb, thyroid ultrasound, and orbital computed tomography. Ficoll-Paque density gradient centrifugation was used to isolate PBMCs from about 9 ml of fresh peripheral blood. Total RNA was extracted using Trizol reagent, and RNA quality was assessed on an Agilent 2100 Bioanalyzer. The TCR beta CDR3 regions were amplified from RNA transcripts. For the first round of RT-PCR on the TCR CDR3, the HTBI primer set was used together with the Qiagen OneStep RT-PCR kit. A second multiplex PCR round built the libraries, followed by size selection and purification. The libraries were sequenced on an Illumina HiSeq2000 using paired-end 100 bp reads. From the authors' description of their analysis: SOAPnuke was used to process the raw data, with reads discarded if the reads contained adapters or uncalled bases, had a mean Phred below 15, or lacked an exact constant-primer or identifier match. COPE v1.2.5 was used to merge high-quality paired reads, and clonotypes were defined as unique nucleotide sequences. MiTCR v1.1 was used to align clonotypes to the IMGT TRBV, TRBD and TRBJ reference segments. The analysis included only V-J combinations with a frequency above 0.0001, which together covered around 99% of the repertoires. A TCS score was defined as the ratio of F50 (clonal expansion) to E x V (chaos), with BLOSUM62-based TCRdist applied between CDR3 peptides within each V-J. Welch's t-statistics and random forest reduced 500 to 550 V-J features to 10 to 15, which were used in a naive Bayes classifier (R e1071). The public reads were reanalyzed by TCRdb: fastp trimming at Q25, MiXCR alignment, in-frame beta chains only. When rows share a CDR3 protein, they turn into one entry using the most common DNA and genes. None of the V and J calls come from the authors' own analysis; TCRdb made them. Present in this sample are approximately 380,000 distinct CDR3 sequences, under 20% of which were seen just once. Of the sample, about 3.7% falls within the top ten clones.

The cysteine opens and the phenylalanine closes a CDR3 of 15 amino acids. Only the CDR3 DNA stays, 45 bases, in frame from base 1. For this chain, trimming is 11 bases at the V end and 5 bases at the J end, and the number of junction bases without a gene match is 17. Sample: blood. The TCR comes from a woman under 30 with Graves' hyperthyroidism. The V and J genes are TRBV12-3 or TRBV12-4 and TRBJ1-2; TRBD1 fits 7 bases in the junction. At the DNA level, the sequence is TGTGCCGCCACGCCAGGGGGAAGTCCGCTTTATGGCTACACCTTC. The resulting protein is CAATPGGSPLYGYTF.